Listed below are T cell receptor beta chains from one sample, sequenced in a study of blood T cell repertoires in COVID-19. Using immunoSEQ multiplex PCR, the repertoire was profiled, and TCRdb retains in-frame clones only, with some absent. The sample lists 80,000 to 95,000 clones; roughly 80% were seen once. What was sequenced was peripheral blood. These receptors originate from a woman in her 50s with acute or convalescent COVID-19. Both conserved end residues are part of each CDR3. The D gene is left open where the match is weak. Only some rows state a clone size, as once, few, many or a class for expanded clones.

V: TRBV7-2; size: NA; J: TRBJ2-1; D: TRBD1; CDR3: CASSLAGQGFDEQFF; DNA: TGTGCCAGCAGCTTAGCGGGACAGGGGTTCGATGAGCAGTTCTTC
V: TRBV27; size: NA; J: TRBJ2-3; D: TRBD2; CDR3: CASCLGGEGDTQYF; DNA: TGTGCCAGCTGCCTGGGGGGGGAGGGGGATACGCAGTATTTT
V: TRBV18; size: NA; J: TRBJ2-1; D: TRBD2; CDR3: CASSPTSLAGVNEQFF; DNA: TGTGCCAGCTCACCAACGAGTCTAGCGGGGGTCAATGAGCAGTTCTTC
V: TRBV14; size: NA; J: TRBJ1-5; D: TRBD1; CDR3: CASSQGQGNQPQHF; DNA: TGTGCCAGCAGCCAGGGACAGGGGAATCAGCCCCAGCATTTT
V: TRBV2; size: NA; J: TRBJ1-2; D: TRBD1; CDR3: CASSNDRGDYGYTF; DNA: TGTGCCAGCAGTAACGACAGGGGGGACTATGGCTACACCTTC
V: TRBV5-1; size: NA; J: TRBJ1-6; D: TRBD1; CDR3: CASSRFGTGGFSSYNSPLHF; DNA: TGCGCCAGCAGCAGATTTGGGACAGGGGGCTTCAGCTCCTATAATTCACCCCTCCACTTT
V: TRBV7-8; size: NA; J: TRBJ1-2; D: NA; CDR3: CASSSLGEDNYGYTF; DNA: TGTGCCAGCAGCTCCCTGGGGGAGGATAACTATGGCTACACCTTC
V: TRBV9; size: NA; J: TRBJ2-5; D: TRBD1; CDR3: CASSPKTGWETQYF; DNA: TGTGCCAGCAGCCCTAAGACAGGGTGGGAGACCCAGTACTTC
V: TRBV9; size: NA; J: TRBJ1-6; D: TRBD1; CDR3: CASSDAQGYNSPLHF; DNA: TGTGCCAGCAGCGACGCACAGGGGTATAATTCACCCCTCCACTTT
V: TRBV7-9; size: NA; J: TRBJ2-3; D: TRBD1; CDR3: CASSLGDSSTDTQYF; DNA: TGTGCCAGCAGCTTGGGGGACAGTAGCACAGATACGCAGTATTTT
V: TRBV2; size: NA; J: TRBJ1-1; D: NA; CDR3: CASSEGLLTFGGTEAFF; DNA: TGTGCCAGCAGTGAAGGTTTGTTGACCTTCGGAGGGACTGAAGCTTTCTTT
V: TRBV5-6; size: NA; J: TRBJ2-4; D: TRBD1; CDR3: CASSSRTGTRNIQYF; DNA: TGTGCCAGCAGCTCACGGACAGGGACACGAAACATTCAGTACTTC
V: TRBV11-2; size: NA; J: TRBJ1-6; D: NA; CDR3: CASSPERRDSPLHF; DNA: TGTGCCAGCAGCCCCGAACGGCGGGATTCACCCCTCCACTTT
V: TRBV6-5; size: NA; J: TRBJ1-1; D: TRBD1; CDR3: CASSSRDRGNSFF; DNA: TGTGCCAGCAGTAGCCGGGACAGGGGGAACTCCTTCTTT
V: TRBV30; size: NA; J: TRBJ2-7; D: NA; CDR3: CACSDGGTYEQYF; DNA: TGTGCCTGTTCGGACGGAGGGACCTACGAGCAGTACTTC
V: TRBV4-1; size: NA; J: TRBJ2-2; D: TRBD1; CDR3: CASSRDRATGELFF; DNA: TGCGCCAGCAGCCGGGACAGGGCGACCGGGGAGCTGTTTTTT
V: TRBV5-4; size: NA; J: TRBJ1-2; D: NA; CDR3: CASSVPREPYGYTF; DNA: TGTGCCAGCAGCGTCCCACGTGAGCCCTATGGCTACACCTTC
V: TRBV7-2; size: NA; J: TRBJ2-2; D: TRBD1; CDR3: CASSLGTGGLTGELFF; DNA: TGTGCCAGCAGCTTAGGGACAGGGGGCTTGACCGGGGAGCTGTTTTTT
V: TRBV4-3; size: NA; J: TRBJ1-3; D: NA; CDR3: CASSQDRSDRNTIYF; DNA: TGCGCCAGCAGCCAAGATCGATCAGATAGAAACACCATATATTTT
V: TRBV19; size: many; J: TRBJ2-7; D: TRBD1; CDR3: CASSHPGQGFQQYF; DNA: TGTGCCAGTAGTCACCCGGGACAGGGATTCCAGCAGTACTTC
V: TRBV7-2; size: NA; J: TRBJ2-7; D: TRBD2; CDR3: CASSLVASGGPYEQYF; DNA: TGTGCCAGCAGCTTAGTTGCTAGCGGGGGCCCATACGAGCAGTACTTC
V: TRBV11-2; size: once; J: TRBJ1-1; D: NA; CDR3: CASSFDRTTEAFF; DNA: TGTGCCAGCAGCTTCGACAGGACCACTGAAGCTTTCTTT
V: TRBV6-5; size: NA; J: TRBJ1-3; D: NA; CDR3: CASSYDSISGNTIYF; DNA: TGTGCCAGCAGTTACGACAGTATCTCTGGAAACACCATATATTTT
V: TRBV27; size: few; J: TRBJ1-6; D: TRBD1; CDR3: CASSLSPGTGGRSYNSPLHF; DNA: TGTGCCAGCAGTTTGTCGCCTGGGACAGGGGGCAGATCCTATAATTCACCCCTCCACTTT
V: TRBV5-1; size: once; J: TRBJ1-1; D: NA; CDR3: CASTDQGNEAFF; DNA: TGCGCCAGCACCGATCAGGGAAATGAAGCTTTCTTT
V: TRBV25-1; size: few; J: TRBJ1-1; D: NA; CDR3: CASSREMNTEAFF; DNA: TGTGCCAGCAGCCGGGAAATGAACACTGAAGCTTTCTTT
V: TRBV28; size: NA; J: TRBJ2-3; D: TRBD1; CDR3: CASRTTGAGTDTQYF; DNA: TGTGCCAGCAGGACGACAGGGGCAGGTACAGATACGCAGTATTTT